This T cell receptor beta chain was obtained from a study of blood T cell repertoires in COVID-19. CDR3 length: 15 amino acids. The junction had 5 bases not matched to a gene; V was cut back by 2 bases and J by 2 bases. In germline, CDR1 is SGHRS, CDR2 YFSETQ. Per the original methods: Researchers report that nucleated cell counts were estimated from reference gene primer amplification. The method was immunoSEQ multiplex PCR; TCRdb's version includes in-frame clones alone and lacks a portion of them. That table supplies the V and J calls and clone size; D and trimming were determined from the DNA. Here the sample spans 100,000 to 150,000 clones, around 88% being singletons.

The origin of this receptor is a man aged 50-59 years with acute or convalescent COVID-19. The chain couples TRBV5-1 to TRBJ2-3; 7 nucleotides agree with TRBD1. Sequenced input: peripheral blood. The CDR3 DNA follows: TGCGCCAGCAGCTTAACAGGGGTTTCCACAGATACGCAGTATTTT. Its translation: CASSLTGVSTDTQYF. Looking up the rest from reference TRBV5-1 and TRBJ2-3 gives the full variable domain: KAGVTQTPRYLIKTRGQQVTLSCSPISGHRSVSWYQQTPGQGLQFLFEYFSETQRNKGNFPGRFSGRQFSNSRSEMNVSTLELGDSALYLCASSLTGVSTDTQYFGPGTRLTVL.